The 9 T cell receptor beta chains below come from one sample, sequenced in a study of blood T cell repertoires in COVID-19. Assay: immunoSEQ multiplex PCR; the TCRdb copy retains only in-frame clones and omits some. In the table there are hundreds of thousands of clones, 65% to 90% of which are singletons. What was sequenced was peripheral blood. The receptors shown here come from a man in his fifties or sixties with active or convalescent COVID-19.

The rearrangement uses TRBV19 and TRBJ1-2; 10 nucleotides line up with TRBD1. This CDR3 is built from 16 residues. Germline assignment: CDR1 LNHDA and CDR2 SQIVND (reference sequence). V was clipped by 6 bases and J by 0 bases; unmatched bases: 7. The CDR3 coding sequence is TGTGCCAGTAGATATGGACAGGGGGAAGCTAACTATGGCTACACCTTC. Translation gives CASRYGQGEANYGYTF.

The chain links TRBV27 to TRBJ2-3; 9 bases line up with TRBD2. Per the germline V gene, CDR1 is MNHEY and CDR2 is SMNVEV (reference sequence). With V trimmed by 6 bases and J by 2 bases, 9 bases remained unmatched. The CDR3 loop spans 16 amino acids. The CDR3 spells CASRLTSGLFTDTQYF. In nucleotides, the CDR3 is TGTGCCAGCAGGCTGACTAGCGGACTCTTCACAGATACGCAGTATTTT.

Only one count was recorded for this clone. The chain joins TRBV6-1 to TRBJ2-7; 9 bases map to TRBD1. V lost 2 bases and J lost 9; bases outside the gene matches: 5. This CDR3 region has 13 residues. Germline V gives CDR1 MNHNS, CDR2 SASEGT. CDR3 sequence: CASSEYRGQAQYF. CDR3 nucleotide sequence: TGTGCCAGCAGTGAATACAGGGGGCAGGCGCAGTACTTC.

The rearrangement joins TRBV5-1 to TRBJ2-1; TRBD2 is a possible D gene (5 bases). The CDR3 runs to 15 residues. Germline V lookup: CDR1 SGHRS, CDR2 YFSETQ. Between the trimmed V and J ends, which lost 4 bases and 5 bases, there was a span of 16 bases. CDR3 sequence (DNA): TGCGCCAGCAGCCCCCCCCTTGCGGGCCACAATGAGCAGTTCTTC. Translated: CASSPPLAGHNEQFF. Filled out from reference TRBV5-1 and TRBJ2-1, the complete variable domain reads KAGVTQTPRYLIKTRGQQVTLSCSPISGHRSVSWYQQTPGQGLQFLFEYFSETQRNKGNFPGRFSGRQFSNSRSEMNVSTLELGDSALYLCASSPPLAGHNEQFFGPGTRLTVL.

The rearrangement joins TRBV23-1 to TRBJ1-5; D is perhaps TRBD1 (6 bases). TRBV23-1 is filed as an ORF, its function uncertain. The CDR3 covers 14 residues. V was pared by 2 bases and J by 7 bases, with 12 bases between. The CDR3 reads CASSQEAGDQPQHF. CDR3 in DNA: TGCGCCAGCAGTCAAGAGGCAGGGGACCAGCCCCAGCATTTT.

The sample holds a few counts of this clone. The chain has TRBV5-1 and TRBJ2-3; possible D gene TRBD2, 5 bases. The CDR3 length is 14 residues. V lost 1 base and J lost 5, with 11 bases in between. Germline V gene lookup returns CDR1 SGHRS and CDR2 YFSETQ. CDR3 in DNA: TGCGCCAGCAGCTTGAGGACTTTAGGAGATACGCAGTATTTT. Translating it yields CASSLRTLGDTQYF. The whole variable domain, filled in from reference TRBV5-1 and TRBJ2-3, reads KAGVTQTPRYLIKTRGQQVTLSCSPISGHRSVSWYQQTPGQGLQFLFEYFSETQRNKGNFPGRFSGRQFSNSRSEMNVSTLELGDSALYLCASSLRTLGDTQYFGPGTRLTVL.

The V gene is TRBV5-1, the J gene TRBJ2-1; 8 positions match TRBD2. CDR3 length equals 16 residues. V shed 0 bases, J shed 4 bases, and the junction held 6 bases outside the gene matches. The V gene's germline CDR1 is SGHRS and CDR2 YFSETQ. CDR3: CASSLARAGGYNEQFF. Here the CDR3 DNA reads TGCGCCAGCAGCTTGGCCCGGGCGGGAGGTTACAATGAGCAGTTCTTC.

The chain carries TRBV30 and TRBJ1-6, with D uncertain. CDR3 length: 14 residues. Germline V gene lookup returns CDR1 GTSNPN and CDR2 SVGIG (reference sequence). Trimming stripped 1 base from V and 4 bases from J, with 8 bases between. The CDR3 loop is CAWSGAGYNSPLHF. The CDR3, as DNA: TGTGCCTGGAGTGGCGCCGGGTATAATTCACCCCTCCACTTT.

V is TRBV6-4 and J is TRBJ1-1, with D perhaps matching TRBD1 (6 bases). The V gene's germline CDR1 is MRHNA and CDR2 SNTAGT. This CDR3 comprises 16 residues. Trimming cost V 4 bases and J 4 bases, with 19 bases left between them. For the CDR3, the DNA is TGTGCCAGCAGTGTTGGTACAGGGAGCCCCCGCACTGAAGCTTTCTTT. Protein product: CASSVGTGSPRTEAFF.